The 7 T cell receptor beta chains below all came from one sample that was sequenced in a study of blood T cell repertoires in COVID-19 (TCRdb year 2020). The library relied on the immunoSEQ multiplex PCR assay. The table comes from immuneACCESS by way of TCRdb, which keeps in-frame sequences with V and J called. Part of the clones is missing from these tables; in studies checked, under half for an unresolved V gene and the rest for unknown reasons. The sample table holds under 250,000 clones, of which 92% were seen once. The top ten clones comprise over 0.75% of the sample. Sequenced material: peripheral blood. The receptors derive from a man between 60 and 70 years old with COVID-19, enrolled during active disease.

J is TRBJ2-7 and V is TRBV7-9; possible D gene TRBD1, 6 bases. The V gene lost 5 bases and the J gene lost 0 bases, with 14 bases spanning the gap. Germline lookup yields CDR1 SEHNR and CDR2 FQNEAQ (reference sequence). The CDR3 runs to 15 residues. The CDR3 protein is CASSTGHQASYEQYF. The CDR3 DNA sequence: TGTGCCAGCAGCACGGGACACCAAGCCTCCTACGAGCAGTACTTC.

The rearrangement uses TRBV6-5 and TRBJ1-3, with 7 bases aligning to TRBD1. CDR3 size: 15 residues. The V and J ends lost 6 bases and 0 bases, in that order; junction bases with no gene match: 5. In germline, CDR1 is MNHEY, CDR2 SVGAGI. CDR3 sequence: CASSRGTDSGNTIYF. The CDR3 DNA is TGTGCCAGCAGCCGAGGGACAGACTCTGGAAACACCATATATTTT.

V gene TRBV28 combines with J gene TRBJ2-7, with D perhaps matching TRBD2 (5 bases). In germline, CDR1 is MDHEN, CDR2 SYDVKM. CDR3 length equals 11 residues. The V end was cut by 8 bases, the J end by 3 bases, with 8 bases between. CDR3 protein: CASRGNYEQYF. The CDR3 DNA follows: TGTGCCAGCCGAGGGAACTACGAGCAGTACTTC.

This chain links TRBV7-9 with TRBJ2-7; D possibly corresponds to TRBD1 (5 bases). V shed 5 bases and J shed 2 bases, with 13 bases lying between them. The germline V gene encodes CDR1 SEHNR and CDR2 FQNEAQ (reference sequence). The CDR3 extends over 14 amino acids. DNA of the CDR3: TGTGCCAGCAGCCTAACCCAGGGCGCCTACGAGCAGTACTTC. Its translation: CASSLTQGAYEQYF.

The genes are TRBV9 and TRBJ1-2; D call uncertain. The CDR3 runs 15 residues. V was trimmed by 3 bases and J by 5 bases, leaving 17 bases between them. CDR1 SGDLS and CDR2 YYNGEE come from the germline V gene. The CDR3 loop reads CASSAEALFGYGYTF. For the CDR3, the DNA is TGTGCCAGCAGCGCCGAAGCGTTATTCGGGTATGGCTACACCTTC.

The chain couples TRBV28 to TRBJ2-1; 14 nucleotides match TRBD2. J lost 6 bases, V lost 5 bases, and 15 bases had no gene match. The CDR3 length is 19 residues. CDR1 and CDR2 from the germline V gene are MDHEN and SYDVKM. The CDR3 region has the DNA TGTGCCAGCAGTCTCCCCGGGACTAGCGGGAGACTGAGTGTCAATGAGCAGTTCTTC. Translation gives CASSLPGTSGRLSVNEQFF.

The chain links TRBV4-1 to TRBJ1-4; possible D gene TRBD1, 5 bases. Deletions cut 0 bases from V and 4 bases from J, with 18 bases between. The CDR3 spans 18 residues. Germline assignment: CDR1 MGHRA and CDR2 YSYEKL. The DNA of the CDR3 is TGCGCCAGCAGCCAAGATCTCCGCGGGGGTTTAGGTAATGAAAAACTGTTTTTT. Translated: CASSQDLRGGLGNEKLFF.